This T cell receptor beta chain was sequenced during a study of regulatory T cells in long-lasting Graves disease. Time point meaning: newly diagnosed GD, antithyroid drugs for less than 3 months. PBMC-extracted RNA yielded the TCR library. This clonotype was seen many times. Germline CDR1 MDHEN, CDR2 SYDVKM. V lost 3 bases, J lost 4 bases, and 21 bases lay in between. This CDR3 comprises 17 residues. Arm-PCR of CDR3 regions with iRepertoire HTBI primers generated TCR beta libraries. TCRdb itself ran the multiplex PCR reads through MiXCR, one entry per CDR3 protein. The top ten clones hold about 12% of a sample with about 560,000 distinct CDR3 sequences, 15% to 20% of them seen once. These data also featured in a second study, about T cells in Graves' hyperthyroidism and ophthalmopathy. That paper states: Median prediction lead before ophthalmopathy onset was 5.5 to 7 months with the model.

The source is a man between 18 and 29 years old with Graves disease. J is TRBJ2-5 and V is TRBV28, with D possibly matching TRBD1 (6 bases). The sequences come from peripheral blood mononuclear cells (PBMCs), collected at new diagnosis, from a patient treated with antithyroid drugs. In DNA form, the CDR3 reads TGTGCCAGCAGTTTTAAACAGGGCCCTATAAGAAGAGAGACCCAGTACTTC. The encoded protein is CASSFKQGPIRRETQYF.